These 32 T cell receptor beta chains were sequenced from one sample in a study of blood T cell repertoires in COVID-19. Repertoires were generated with immunoSEQ multiplex PCR, while TCRdb's copy carries only in-frame clones and drops some. Of 75,000 to 90,000 clones listed, around four fifths are singletons. Sequencing used peripheral blood. The receptors were gathered from a man aged 60-69 years with COVID-19, enrolled during active disease.

This chain joins TRBV13 and TRBJ2-5; D unclear. This CDR3 is 12 amino acids long. Between the trimmed V and J ends, which lost 4 bases and 5 bases, there was a span of 8 bases. Germline CDR1 is PRHDT and CDR2 is FYEKMQ (reference sequence). CDR3 protein: CASSSPGETQYF. The CDR3 DNA reads as TGTGCCAGCAGCTCCCCCGGGGAGACCCAGTACTTC.

The chain employs TRBV19 and TRBJ2-7, with 9 bases lining up with TRBD1. Germline V CDR1 and CDR2: LNHDA, SQIVND (reference sequence). The CDR3 runs to 16 residues. V shed 5 bases, J shed 3 bases, and the junction held 11 bases outside the gene matches. This CDR3 reads CASSHPGQGQGYEQYF. The CDR3 DNA is TGTGCCAGTAGTCATCCCGGACAGGGACAGGGCTACGAGCAGTACTTC.

This clone appeared a few times. The chain has TRBV27 and TRBJ1-4; a possible D gene is TRBD1 (5 bases). V was shortened by 4 bases and J by 0 bases, with 12 bases between the two germline ends. Germline lookup yields CDR1 MNHEY and CDR2 SMNVEV (reference sequence). The CDR3 consists of 16 residues. CDR3 in amino acids: CASSSFDSATNEKLFF. DNA for the CDR3: TGTGCCAGCAGTTCCTTTGACAGCGCAACTAATGAAAAACTGTTTTTT.

This clone was recorded a few times. The rearrangement joins TRBV5-4 to TRBJ2-3; 7 bases are shared with TRBD1. Looked up from germline, CDR1 is SGHNT and CDR2 is YYREEE (reference sequence). The ends lost 5 bases at V and 5 bases at J; junction bases unmatched: 8. The CDR3 has 14 amino acids. CDR3 residues: CASRSTSGGDTQYF. CDR3 in DNA: TGTGCCAGCAGATCCACCTCAGGGGGAGATACGCAGTATTTT.

The chain combines TRBV27 with TRBJ1-1; D unresolved. CDR1 is MNHEY, CDR2 SMNVEV, per germline (reference sequence). V lost 6 bases and J lost 6, with 14 bases in between. This CDR3 has 13 residues. CDR3 DNA sequence: TGTGCCAGCAGCCACTCGGGTCCGGCTGAAGCTTTCTTT. Protein product: CASSHSGPAEAFF.

This clone was counted at least ten times. J is TRBJ1-2 and V is TRBV11-2, with unresolved D. Germline V gene sequence: CDR1 SGHAT, CDR2 FQNNGV. Trimming removed 1 base from V and 4 bases from J, with 4 bases in between. The CDR3 totals 12 residues. CDR3 nucleotide sequence: TGTGCCAGCAGCTTAGGGAGCTATGGCTACACCTTC. This codes for CASSLGSYGYTF.

The gene calls are TRBV19 and TRBJ2-5; 7 bases align to TRBD1. CDR1 and CDR2 from the germline V gene are LNHDA and SQIVND (reference sequence). The CDR3 sequence is 14 residues long. The trim removed 3 bases at V and 4 bases at J, leaving 5 bases unmatched. The CDR3 protein is CASSILRQGETQYF. The CDR3 coding sequence is TGTGCCAGTAGTATCCTTCGACAGGGAGAGACCCAGTACTTC.

V gene TRBV11-3 combines with J gene TRBJ2-1; 7 bases fit TRBD2. CDR3 length: 15 residues. Trimming at V came to 5 bases and at J to 9 bases, leaving 13 bases not matched to a gene. The V gene's germline CDR1 is SGHNT and CDR2 YENEEA. The CDR3 DNA is TGTGCCAGCAGCCCCAAGGCCAACGGGGGGACTGAGCAGTTCTTC. Translated, it gives CASSPKANGGTEQFF.

This chain links TRBV29-1 with TRBJ2-7, with 8 bases aligning to TRBD2. The CDR3 totals 14 residues. The ends lost 7 bases at V and 2 bases at J; junction bases unmatched: 10. Germline V gene data show CDR1 as SQVTM and CDR2 as ANQGSEA. As DNA, the CDR3 is TGCAGCGCCCTTACGGGGGGGGCCCCCTACGAGCAGTACTTC. Translated, it gives CSALTGGAPYEQYF.

V usage is TRBV6-2 or TRBV6-3 and J usage is TRBJ2-1, with D possibly matching TRBD2 (6 bases). The CDR3 loop spans 15 amino acids. Germline V gene data show CDR1 as MNHEY and CDR2 as SVGEGT. V was trimmed by 5 bases and J by 9 bases, leaving 20 bases between them. The CDR3 region is CASSRRVAAPGEQFF. Written as DNA, the CDR3 is TGTGCCAGCAGTCGTCGAGTAGCGGCCCCGGGTGAGCAGTTCTTC.

V is TRBV19 and J is TRBJ1-6; a weak D match, TRBD1 (6 bases). The CDR3 consists of 14 residues. Trimming removed 4 bases from V and 6 bases from J, with 10 bases in between. Germline CDR1 is LNHDA and CDR2 is SQIVND (reference sequence). The CDR3 DNA reads as TGTGCCAGTAGTACACAGGGTATTAATTCACCCCTCCACTTT. Residues: CASSTQGINSPLHF.

The genes are TRBV27 and TRBJ2-7; D perhaps matches TRBD1 (6 bases). The CDR3 extends over 16 amino acids. Germline CDR1 MNHEY, CDR2 SMNVEV (reference sequence). V shed 4 bases and J shed 2 bases, with 18 bases lying between them. The CDR3 sequence is CASSSLGRGPTYEQYF. The DNA of the CDR3 is TGTGCCAGCAGTTCTCTCGGCAGGGGCCCAACCTACGAGCAGTACTTC.

The chain has TRBV19 and TRBJ1-5; D is perhaps TRBD1 (5 bases). The CDR3 is 16 residues long. V gave up 4 bases and J gave up 2 bases, with 15 bases separating them. Per germline, CDR1 LNHDA and CDR2 SQIVND (reference sequence). This CDR3 reads CASSRVGSGGNQPQHF. For the CDR3, the DNA is TGTGCCAGTAGTAGAGTAGGATCGGGGGGCAATCAGCCCCAGCATTTT.

Ten or more counts support this clone. This chain uses TRBV7-2 with TRBJ2-7; 10 bases are a match to TRBD2. The CDR3 spans 14 residues. The trim removed 5 bases at V and 4 bases at J, leaving 5 bases unmatched. CDR1 SGHTA and CDR2 FQGNSA come from the germline V gene. CDR3 amino acids: CASSHTSGNYEQYF. CDR3 nucleotide sequence: TGTGCCAGCAGCCACACTAGCGGGAATTACGAGCAGTACTTC. Looking up the rest from reference TRBV7-2 and TRBJ2-7 gives the full variable domain: GAGVSQSPSNKVTEKGKDVELRCDPISGHTALYWYRQSLGQGLEFLIYFQGNSAPDKSGLPSDRFSAERTGGSVSTLTIQRTQQEDSAVYLCASSHTSGNYEQYFGPGTRLTVT.

This chain links TRBV19 with TRBJ1-6; 11 nucleotides agree with TRBD1. The V gene's germline CDR1 is LNHDA and CDR2 SQIVND (reference sequence). The CDR3 length is 16 residues. With V trimmed by 5 bases and J by 7 bases, 7 bases remained unmatched. This CDR3 reads CASSSRTGGTNSPLHF. CDR3 DNA: TGTGCCAGTAGTTCACGGACAGGGGGCACGAATTCACCCCTCCACTTT.

CDR3 amino acids: CASSLSGQGTEAFF. CDR3 nucleotides: TGTGCCAGCAGCCTTTCGGGACAGGGGACTGAAGCTTTCTTT. The chain employs TRBV3-1 (or the pseudogene TRBV3-2) and TRBJ1-1, with 10 bases that match TRBD1. With V trimmed by 4 bases and J by 5 bases, 4 bases remained unmatched. CDR1 LGHDT and CDR2 YNNKEL come from the germline V gene (reference sequence). CDR3 length: 14 residues.

The CDR3 loop reads CASSFGGSPTYEQYF. CDR3 nucleotide sequence: TGTGCCAGTAGTTTTGGGGGGAGTCCCACCTACGAGCAGTACTTC. The chain combines TRBV19 with TRBJ2-7; tentatively, D is TRBD2 (6 bases). V lost 5 bases, J lost 2 bases, and 16 bases lay in between. The germline V gene has CDR1 LNHDA and CDR2 SQIVND (reference sequence). The CDR3 loop spans 15 amino acids.

This clone was seen a single time. The chain employs TRBV5-1 and TRBJ2-7, with 11 bases matching TRBD2. The length of the CDR3 is 15 residues. Losses at the gene ends were 0 bases for V and 4 bases for J; bases not matched to a gene: 3. Germline CDR1 reads SGHRS; CDR2 reads YFSETQ. CDR3 DNA sequence: TGCGCCAGCAGCTTGGGTAGCGGGGGGGCGTACGAGCAGTACTTC. Encoded protein: CASSLGSGGAYEQYF.

This clone has a handful of counts. The gene calls are TRBV29-1 and TRBJ2-4; 9 positions match TRBD1. CDR1 and CDR2 from the germline V gene are SQVTM and ANQGSEA. CDR3 length: 14 residues. V gave up 2 bases and J gave up 7 bases; unmatched junction bases: 6. The CDR3 nucleotides are TGCAGCGTTGAAACAGGGGGCGCTCGGAACATTCAGTACTTC. It specifies CSVETGGARNIQYF.

This clone was picked up a small number of times. This chain joins TRBV4-2 and TRBJ2-3; D is possibly TRBD2 (6 bases). The V end was cut by 0 bases, the J end by 4 bases, with 8 bases between. CDR1 is LGHNA, CDR2 YNFKEQ, per germline. The CDR3 runs to 14 residues. The CDR3 loop reads CASSQDLAPDTQYF. CDR3 nucleotides: TGTGCCAGCAGCCAAGACCTAGCGCCAGATACGCAGTATTTT.

The chain uses TRBV21-1 and TRBJ2-5; TRBD1 was called by the table and not checked on the DNA. TRBV21-1 is annotated as a pseudogene. The CDR3 consists of 14 residues. CDR3 amino acids: CASSKETGKETQYF. In nucleotides, the CDR3 is TGTGCCAGCAGCAAAGAAACAGGGAAAGAGACCCAGTACTTC.

The V gene is TRBV5-1, the J gene TRBJ2-1; 8 nucleotides align to TRBD2. Germline CDR1 reads SGHRS; CDR2 reads YFSETQ. This CDR3 is 16 amino acids long. The V and J ends lost 3 bases and 0 bases, in that order; junction bases with no gene match: 5. CDR3 bases: TGCGCCAGCAGCTCACTCGGGGGGGCCTCCTACAATGAGCAGTTCTTC. Residues: CASSSLGGASYNEQFF. The full variable domain, completed using reference TRBV5-1 and TRBJ2-1, is KAGVTQTPRYLIKTRGQQVTLSCSPISGHRSVSWYQQTPGQGLQFLFEYFSETQRNKGNFPGRFSGRQFSNSRSEMNVSTLELGDSALYLCASSSLGGASYNEQFFGPGTRLTVL.

The chain joins TRBV11-2 to TRBJ2-3; 7 bases are a match to TRBD2. The germline gives CDR1 SGHAT, CDR2 FQNNGV. This CDR3 is built from 17 residues. Losses at the gene ends were 0 bases for V and 3 bases for J; bases not matched to a gene: 9. The CDR3 DNA reads as TGTGCCAGCAGCTTAGATATTTGGGCTAGCGGTACAGATACGCAGTATTTT. As protein: CASSLDIWASGTDTQYF.

In this sample, this clone turned up a few times. The CDR3 nucleotides read TGCAGCGTTGAAATGGCCGGACAGGGTGGATCGTACGAGCAGTACTTC. Its protein product is CSVEMAGQGGSYEQYF. The V and J genes are TRBV29-1 and TRBJ2-7; TRBD1 agrees at 8 bases. The J segment lost 4 bases and the V segment lost 2 bases, leaving 13 bases of the junction unmatched. CDR3 length: 16 residues. Germline CDR1 and CDR2: SQVTM and ANQGSEA.

The J gene is TRBJ1-5, the V gene TRBV18, with 7 nucleotides matching TRBD1. J was trimmed by 6 bases and V by 5 bases; bases with no gene match: 4. In germline, CDR1 is KGHSH, CDR2 LQKENI. The CDR3 runs 13 residues. The CDR3 DNA follows: TGTGCCAGCTCATCGACAGGGACTCAGCCCCAGCATTTT. Its protein product is CASSSTGTQPQHF.

This chain links TRBV15 with TRBJ2-7, with 8 bases matching TRBD2. V shed 3 bases and J 0 bases; nucleotides not matched to a gene: 4. The CDR3 has 15 amino acids. Per germline, CDR1 LNHNV and CDR2 YYDKDF (reference sequence). For the CDR3, the DNA is TGTGCCACCAGCAGTAGCGGGGCAAGCTCCTACGAGCAGTACTTC. Translating it yields CATSSSGASSYEQYF. The variable domain in full, with the rest retrieved from reference TRBV15 and TRBJ2-7, is DAMVIQNPRYQVTQFGKPVTLSCSQTLNHNVMYWYQQKSSQAPKLLFHYYDKDFNNEADTPDNFQSRRPNTSFCFLDIRSPGLGDTAMYLCATSSSGASSYEQYFGPGTRLTVT.

Regarding this clone: Relative to the germline gene, one junction end is altered; a read error may explain this. Other DNA variants within this sample encode the same CDR3. V usage is TRBV5-5 and J usage is TRBJ2-3; 9 bases agree with TRBD2. CDR1 and CDR2 from the germline V gene are SGHKS and YYEKEE (reference sequence). CDR3 length: 16 residues. For the CDR3, the DNA is TGTCCCAGCAGCTGGGGCGGGGGGGGGAGGGCCCTCCCTGGGTATTTT. The encoded protein is CPSSWGGGGRALPGYF.

The chain recombines TRBV18 with TRBJ1-2; the D gene is possibly TRBD1 (6 bases). V shed 1 base and J shed 7 bases, with 19 bases lying between them. Germline assignment: CDR1 KGHSH and CDR2 LQKENI. The CDR3 has 16 residues. The CDR3 DNA is TGTGCCAGCTCACCACTTACAGGGCCCAAGAGGATTGGCTACACCTTC. This gives the protein CASSPLTGPKRIGYTF. The full variable domain, rest sourced from reference TRBV18 and TRBJ1-2, is NAGVMQNPRHLVRRRGQEARLRCSPMKGHSHVYWYRQLPEEGLKFMVYLQKENIIDESGMPKERFSAEFPKEGPSILRIQQVVRGDSAAYFCASSPLTGPKRIGYTFGSGTRLTVV.

This chain links TRBV5-6 with TRBJ2-7; 8 bases are shared with TRBD1. This CDR3 has 14 residues. With 3 bases clipped from V and 2 bases from J, the junction kept 4 bases outside the gene matches. Germline-derived CDR1 and CDR2 are SGHDT and YYEEEE. This CDR3 is CASSWTGRTYEQYF. DNA for the CDR3: TGTGCCAGCAGCTGGACAGGGAGGACCTACGAGCAGTACTTC. Together with reference TRBV5-6 and TRBJ2-7, the CDR3 gives the full variable domain: DAGVTQSPTHLIKTRGQQVTLRCSPKSGHDTVSWYQQALGQGPQFIFQYYEEEERQRGNFPDRFSGHQFPNYSSELNVNALLLGDSALYLCASSWTGRTYEQYFGPGTRLTVT.

V and J are TRBV10-3 and TRBJ2-2, with TRBD1 matching over 9 bases. The junction had 5 bases not matched to a gene; V was cut back by 1 base and J by 5 bases. Germline CDR1 and CDR2: ENHRY and SYGVKD. The CDR3 is 16 residues long. The CDR3 DNA reads TGTGCCATCAGTGAGTTTAGGACAGGGGATACCGGGGAGCTGTTTTTT. This encodes CAISEFRTGDTGELFF.

The chain is built from TRBV7-8 and TRBJ2-7; D is perhaps TRBD2 (6 bases). The CDR3 is 17 amino acids. Trimming took 1 base from V and 0 from J, leaving 16 bases between them. Germline-derived CDR1 and CDR2 are SGHVS and FQNEAQ. CDR3 residues: CASSLDPPWRGSYEQYF. The CDR3 bases are TGTGCCAGCAGCTTAGATCCCCCGTGGAGGGGCTCCTACGAGCAGTACTTC.

This chain connects TRBV7-3 to TRBJ2-1; 10 bases match TRBD2. The V gene end was trimmed by 5 bases and the J gene end by 2 bases; junction bases not matched to a gene: 6. The V gene's germline CDR1 is SGHTA and CDR2 FQGTGA. The CDR3 contains 16 residues. This CDR3 is CASSAELAGAYNEQFF. The CDR3 region has the DNA TGTGCCAGCAGCGCCGAGCTAGCGGGGGCCTACAATGAGCAGTTCTTC. The full variable domain, rest sourced from reference TRBV7-3 and TRBJ2-1, is GAGVSQTPSNKVTEKGKYVELRCDPISGHTALYWYRQSLGQGPEFLIYFQGTGAADDSGLPNDRFFAVRPEGSVSTLKIQRTERGDSAVYLCASSAELAGAYNEQFFGPGTRLTVL.